This T cell receptor beta chain was documented in a study of T cell responses to AZD1222 COVID-19 vaccine. As for the study in general: The study pooled second doses at about 4 or about 12 weeks.

Sequencing used immunoSEQ multiplex PCR; TCRdb keeps in-frame clones, though not all of them. The table has roughly 60,000 clones, roughly 89% seen once; the top ten hold 4.5% to 5.5%. Findings and limits, study-wide: Repertoire collection took place solely once the T cell response had peaked. Seropositivity was recorded at baseline in only 6 or 7 AZD1222 recipients.

The length of the CDR3 is 13 residues. Germline CDR1 and CDR2: SGHAT and FQNNGV. The germline V and J ends were trimmed by 5 bases and 4 bases, with 11 bases remaining between them. A word on this clone: The antigen is not known.

The chain links TRBV11-2 to TRBJ1-2, with a possible D match to TRBD1 (5 bases). Here the sequenced sample was peripheral blood, taken on day 0 of AZD1222 vaccination. The TCR originated in an adult in good health. The CDR3 spells CASSSGTAYGYTF. The CDR3 DNA reads as TGTGCCAGCAGCAGCGGGACCGCCTATGGCTACACCTTC. Combining the CDR3 with reference TRBV11-2 and TRBJ1-2 gives the whole variable domain EAGVAQSPRYKIIEKRQSVAFWCNPISGHATLYWYQQILGQGPKLLIQFQNNGVVDDSQLPKDRFSAERLKGVDSTLKIQPAKLEDSAVYLCASSSGTAYGYTFGSGTRLTVV.